Here is one TCR beta chain with its context. What this receptor recognizes is not known. No base-level quality is on record; no much larger clone is a single base apart. The library was obtained by the immunoSEQ multiplex PCR assay. In the original analysis: A statistical classification framework was built for diagnosing cytomegalovirus status from the catalog of TCR beta chain sequences. Drawn from immuneACCESS, this table holds only the in-frame rearrangements with V and J called that TCRdb kept. Clones are partly lost; checked studies trace under half to an unresolved V gene and leave the rest unexplained. V, J and clone size are taken as reported in that table, and D and trimming were inferred from the DNA itself. This sample comprises around 250,000 clones, around 91% of them detected only once. Around 0.34% of the sample is taken by the ten largest. The CDR3 numbers 16 residues from cysteine through phenylalanine. Only the CDR3 DNA is retained, 48 bases long and in frame from the first base. The junction shows trimming of 0 bases on V and 1 base on J, plus 10 bases between the germline ends. CDR1 and CDR2 are drawn from the germline V gene: MNHEY, SVGAGI.

This sample is drawn from a study of cytomegalovirus exposure and HLA in healthy donors (dated by TCRdb to about 2017). Context from the whole study: A later analysis indicated that the 100 to 150 validation repertoires were generated on the platform also employed for the 650 to 850 repertoires of the first cohort. The study aimed to test whether cataloging public T cell receptors could reveal signatures of past pathogen exposure. A separate validation cohort of more than 100 different subjects was used in addition to the roughly 640-subject first cohort. To predict cytomegalovirus infection status, the study brought together high-throughput TCR immunosequencing, statistical association of individual TCRs with disease status, and machine learning.

What the research found in general, with its limitations: The validation cohort had no HLA typing available for a later analysis, so co-occurrence within that cohort was assessed over all 120 or so repertoires. The authors suggested that the approach could potentially be extended to other disease states and immunological phenotypes. Cytomegalovirus status was reported to be diagnosed by the classifier with high specificity and sensitivity in both the original and validation cohorts. In the study, approximately 160 TCR beta chains were listed as associated with cytomegalovirus. In a later analysis, TCRs clustered in the first cohort were found to also tend to co-occur in the 130 or so validation repertoires, with 85% to 95% of cluster scores above 0. Across donors, most TCR sequences were observed very rarely, whereas some public TCRs were present in many individuals. In vitro tests confirmed that a few of the cytomegalovirus-associated TCR beta chains recognize cytomegalovirus antigens.

Donors formed part of the validation cohort, which comprised 120 subjects and was distinct from the first cohort of under 800 subjects. The rearrangement combines TRBV6-5 with TRBJ2-1, with no confidently assigned D gene. This sequence was found in a young woman in good health and CMV-seronegative. Sequencing was done on a sample of PBMCs. CDR3 protein: CASSYSNAASYNEQFF. The bases read TGTGCCAGCAGTTACTCCAATGCAGCGTCCTACAATGAGCAGTTCTTC.